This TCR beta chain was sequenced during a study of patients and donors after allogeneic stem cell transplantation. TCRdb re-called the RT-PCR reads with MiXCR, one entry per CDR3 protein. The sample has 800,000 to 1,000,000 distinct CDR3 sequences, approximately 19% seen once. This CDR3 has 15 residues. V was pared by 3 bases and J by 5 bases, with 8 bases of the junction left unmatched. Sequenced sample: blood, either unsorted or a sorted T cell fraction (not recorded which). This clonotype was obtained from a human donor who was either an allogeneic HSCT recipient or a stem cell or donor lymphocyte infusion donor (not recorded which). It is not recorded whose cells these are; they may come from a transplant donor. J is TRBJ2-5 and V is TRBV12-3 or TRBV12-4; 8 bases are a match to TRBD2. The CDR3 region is CASSFRGGFWETQYF. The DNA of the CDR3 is TGTGCCAGCAGTTTTCGCGGGGGGTTTTGGGAGACCCAGTACTTC.